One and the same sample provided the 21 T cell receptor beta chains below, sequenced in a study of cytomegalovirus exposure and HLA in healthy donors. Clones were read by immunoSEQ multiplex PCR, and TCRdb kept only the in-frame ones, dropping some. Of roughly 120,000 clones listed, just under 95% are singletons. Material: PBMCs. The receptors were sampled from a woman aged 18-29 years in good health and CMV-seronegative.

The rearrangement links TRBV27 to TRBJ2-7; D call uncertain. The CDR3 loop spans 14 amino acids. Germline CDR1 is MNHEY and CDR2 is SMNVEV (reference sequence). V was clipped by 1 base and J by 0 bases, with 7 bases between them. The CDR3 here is CASSLFQNSYEQYF. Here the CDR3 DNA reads TGTGCCAGCAGTTTATTTCAGAACTCCTACGAGCAGTACTTC.

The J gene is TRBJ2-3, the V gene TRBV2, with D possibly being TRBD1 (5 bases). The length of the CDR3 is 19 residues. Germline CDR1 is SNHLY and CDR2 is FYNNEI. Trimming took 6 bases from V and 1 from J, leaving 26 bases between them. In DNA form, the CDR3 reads TGTGCCAGCAGCCCAGGGTTAGGGGTGCTAAAGTATGGCACAGATACGCAGTATTTT. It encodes CASSPGLGVLKYGTDTQYF.

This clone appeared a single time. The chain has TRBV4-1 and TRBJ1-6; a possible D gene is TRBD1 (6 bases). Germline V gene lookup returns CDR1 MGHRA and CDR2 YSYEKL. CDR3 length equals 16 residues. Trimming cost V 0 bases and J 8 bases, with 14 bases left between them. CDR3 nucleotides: TGCGCCAGCAGCCAAGAGCATACGCGGGGGCATTCACCCCTCCACTTT. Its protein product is CASSQEHTRGHSPLHF.

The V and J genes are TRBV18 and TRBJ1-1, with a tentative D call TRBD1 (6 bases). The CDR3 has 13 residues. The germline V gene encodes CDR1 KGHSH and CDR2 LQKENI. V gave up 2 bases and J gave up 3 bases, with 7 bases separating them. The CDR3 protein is CASSPDRYTEAFF. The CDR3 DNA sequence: TGTGCCAGCTCACCAGACAGGTACACTGAAGCTTTCTTT.

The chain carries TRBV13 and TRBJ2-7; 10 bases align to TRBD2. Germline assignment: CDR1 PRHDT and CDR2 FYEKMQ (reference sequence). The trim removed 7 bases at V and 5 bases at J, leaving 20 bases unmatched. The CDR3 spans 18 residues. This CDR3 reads CASTIRSWTTSGKHEQYF. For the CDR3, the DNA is TGTGCCAGCACGATTAGGAGCTGGACAACTAGCGGGAAGCACGAGCAGTACTTC.

The CDR3 DNA sequence: TGTGCCTGGAGTGTGAAGTTGGCGGGCTATGGCTACACCTTC. Translation gives CAWSVKLAGYGYTF. This chain links TRBV30 with TRBJ1-2; no clear D. Trimming removed 0 bases at V and 4 bases at J, with 12 bases between. The CDR3 totals 14 residues. Germline values: CDR1 GTSNPN, CDR2 SVGIG (reference sequence).

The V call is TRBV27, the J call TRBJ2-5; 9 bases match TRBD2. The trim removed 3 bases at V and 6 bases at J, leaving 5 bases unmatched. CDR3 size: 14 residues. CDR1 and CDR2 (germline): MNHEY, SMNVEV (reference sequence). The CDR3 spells CASSFGLAGQTQYF. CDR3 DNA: TGTGCCAGCAGTTTTGGGCTAGCGGGACAGACCCAGTACTTC.

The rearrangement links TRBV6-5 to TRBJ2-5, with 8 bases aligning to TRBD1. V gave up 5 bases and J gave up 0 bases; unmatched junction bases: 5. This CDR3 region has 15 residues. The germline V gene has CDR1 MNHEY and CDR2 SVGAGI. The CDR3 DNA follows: TGTGCCAGCAGTCGGACAGGGCGGCACCAAGAGACCCAGTACTTC. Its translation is CASSRTGRHQETQYF.

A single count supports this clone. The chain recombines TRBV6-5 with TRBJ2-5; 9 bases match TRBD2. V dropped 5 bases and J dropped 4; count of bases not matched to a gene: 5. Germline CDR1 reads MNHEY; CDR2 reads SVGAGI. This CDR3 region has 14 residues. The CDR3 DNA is TGTGCCAGCAGTCAACAGACTAGCGGAGAGACCCAGTACTTC. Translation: CASSQQTSGETQYF.

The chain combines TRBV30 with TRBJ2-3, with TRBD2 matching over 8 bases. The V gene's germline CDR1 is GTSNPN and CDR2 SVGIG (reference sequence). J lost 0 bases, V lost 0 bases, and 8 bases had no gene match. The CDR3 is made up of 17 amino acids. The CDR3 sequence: CAWSVGAGTSSTDTQYF. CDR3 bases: TGTGCCTGGAGTGTGGGGGCCGGGACTAGTAGCACAGATACGCAGTATTTT.

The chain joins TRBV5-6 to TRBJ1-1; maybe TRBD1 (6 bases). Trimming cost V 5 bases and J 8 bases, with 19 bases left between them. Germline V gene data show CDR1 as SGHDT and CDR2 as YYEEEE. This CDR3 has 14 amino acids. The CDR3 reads CASSPINQGIEAFF. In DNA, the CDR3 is TGTGCCAGCAGTCCTATAAACCAGGGGATCGAAGCTTTCTTT.

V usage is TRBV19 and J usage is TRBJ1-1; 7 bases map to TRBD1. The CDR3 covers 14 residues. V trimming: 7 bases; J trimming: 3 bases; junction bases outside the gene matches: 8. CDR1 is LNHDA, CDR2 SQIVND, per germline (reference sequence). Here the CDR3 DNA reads TGTGCCAGTACCTTCAGGGGGTCCGACACTGAAGCTTTCTTT. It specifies CASTFRGSDTEAFF.

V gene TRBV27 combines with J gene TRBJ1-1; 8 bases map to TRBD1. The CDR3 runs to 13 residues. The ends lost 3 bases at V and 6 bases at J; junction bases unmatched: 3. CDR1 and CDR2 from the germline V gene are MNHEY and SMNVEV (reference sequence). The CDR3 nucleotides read TGTGCCAGCAGTTTTGCAGGGGGCCCTGAAGCTTTCTTT. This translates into CASSFAGGPEAFF.

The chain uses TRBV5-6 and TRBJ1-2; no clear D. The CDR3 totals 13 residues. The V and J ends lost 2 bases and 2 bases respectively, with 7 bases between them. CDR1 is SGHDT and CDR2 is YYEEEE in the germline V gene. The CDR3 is CASSFPGNYGYTF. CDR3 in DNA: TGTGCCAGCAGCTTTCCGGGGAACTATGGCTACACCTTC.

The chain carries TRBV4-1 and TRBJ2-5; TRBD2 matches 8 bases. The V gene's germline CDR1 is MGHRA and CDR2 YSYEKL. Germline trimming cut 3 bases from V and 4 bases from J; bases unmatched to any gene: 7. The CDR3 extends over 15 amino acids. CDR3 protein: CASSHEEGLGETQYF. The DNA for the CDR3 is TGCGCCAGCAGCCATGAAGAGGGACTAGGAGAGACCCAGTACTTC.

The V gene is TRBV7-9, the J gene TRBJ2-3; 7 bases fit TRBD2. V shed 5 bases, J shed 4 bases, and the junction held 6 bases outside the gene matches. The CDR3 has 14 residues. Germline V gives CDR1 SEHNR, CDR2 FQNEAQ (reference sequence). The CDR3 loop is CASSPGTIPDTQYF. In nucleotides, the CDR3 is TGTGCCAGCAGCCCGGGGACTATTCCAGATACGCAGTATTTT. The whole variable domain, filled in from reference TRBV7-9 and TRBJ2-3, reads DTGVSQNPRHKITKRGQNVTFRCDPISEHNRLYWYRQTLGQGPEFLTYFQNEAQLEKSRLLSDRFSAERPKGSFSTLEIQRTEQGDSAMYLCASSPGTIPDTQYFGPGTRLTVL.

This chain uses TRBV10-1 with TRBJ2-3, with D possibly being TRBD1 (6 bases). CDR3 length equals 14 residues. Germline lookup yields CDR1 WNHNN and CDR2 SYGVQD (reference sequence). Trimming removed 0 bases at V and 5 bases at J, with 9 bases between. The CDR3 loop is CASSESGAQDTQYF. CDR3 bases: TGCGCCAGCAGTGAGTCGGGGGCTCAAGATACGCAGTATTTT.

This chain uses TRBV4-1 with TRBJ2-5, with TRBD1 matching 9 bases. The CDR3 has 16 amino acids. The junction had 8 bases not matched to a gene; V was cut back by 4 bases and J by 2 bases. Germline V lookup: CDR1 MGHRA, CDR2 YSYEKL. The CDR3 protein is CASSPTDRGRQETQYF. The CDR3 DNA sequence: TGCGCCAGCAGCCCCACGGACAGGGGAAGACAAGAGACCCAGTACTTC.

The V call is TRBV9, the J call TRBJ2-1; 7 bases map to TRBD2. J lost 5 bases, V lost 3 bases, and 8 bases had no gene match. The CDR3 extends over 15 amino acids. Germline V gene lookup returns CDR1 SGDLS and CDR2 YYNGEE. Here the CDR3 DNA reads TGTGCCAGCAGCGCCCCTCCCGGGACTAACAATGAGCAGTTCTTC. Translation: CASSAPPGTNNEQFF.

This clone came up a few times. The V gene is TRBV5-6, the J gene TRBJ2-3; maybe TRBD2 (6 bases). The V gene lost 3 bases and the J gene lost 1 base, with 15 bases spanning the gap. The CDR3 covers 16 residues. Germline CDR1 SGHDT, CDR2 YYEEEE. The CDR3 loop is CASSSTGTSRTDTQYF. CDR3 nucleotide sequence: TGTGCCAGCAGCTCTACCGGGACTTCACGCACAGATACGCAGTATTTT. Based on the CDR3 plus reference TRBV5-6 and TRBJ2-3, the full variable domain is DAGVTQSPTHLIKTRGQQVTLRCSPKSGHDTVSWYQQALGQGPQFIFQYYEEEERQRGNFPDRFSGHQFPNYSSELNVNALLLGDSALYLCASSSTGTSRTDTQYFGPGTRLTVL.

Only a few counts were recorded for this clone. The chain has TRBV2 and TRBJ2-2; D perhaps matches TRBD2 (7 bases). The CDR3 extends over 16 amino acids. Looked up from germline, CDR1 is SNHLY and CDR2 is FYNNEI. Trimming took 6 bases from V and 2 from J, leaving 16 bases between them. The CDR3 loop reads CASSRGGGLNTGELFF. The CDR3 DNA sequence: TGTGCCAGCAGCAGGGGAGGGGGGTTAAACACCGGGGAGCTGTTTTTT.